A selection of T cell receptor beta chains follows, all from one sample in a study of cytomegalovirus exposure and HLA in healthy donors. Profiling relied on immunoSEQ multiplex PCR, and the TCRdb table lists in-frame clones only, not all of them. The data contain fewer than 200,000 clones, around 85% of them singletons. Sequences were obtained from PBMCs. The receptors stem from a man between 18 and 35 years old in good health and CMV-seropositive. Each CDR3 is given with its conserved first and last residue. Each record gives: D gene, J gene, clone size, V gene, CDR3 protein, CDR3 DNA. D genes are given only for firm matches. Some rows mark clone size as missing; the rest say once, few, many or name a class of expanded clone.

D: TRBD1; J: TRBJ2-7; size: NA; V: TRBV11-2; CDR3: CASSLGRDSTYEQYF; DNA: TGTGCCAGCAGCTTAGGTCGGGACAGTACCTACGAGCAGTACTTC
D: TRBD1; J: TRBJ2-3; size: NA; V: TRBV6-1; CDR3: CASIGTGLTDTQYF; DNA: TGTGCCAGCATTGGGACAGGCCTCACAGATACGCAGTATTTT
D: NA; J: TRBJ1-4; size: NA; V: TRBV7-9; CDR3: CASKGLTNEKLFF; DNA: TGTGCCAGCAAGGGGTTAACTAATGAAAAACTGTTTTTT
D: NA; J: TRBJ1-3; size: NA; V: TRBV15; CDR3: CATSRGAGNTIYF; DNA: TGTGCCACCAGCAGAGGAGCCGGAAACACCATATATTTT
D: TRBD1; J: TRBJ1-2; size: NA; V: TRBV11-3; CDR3: CASSELGDRGYGYTF; DNA: TGTGCCAGCAGCGAACTAGGGGACAGGGGCTATGGCTACACCTTC
D: TRBD1; J: TRBJ2-7; size: NA; V: TRBV15; CDR3: CATSRGADRGFEQYF; DNA: TGTGCCACCAGCAGGGGAGCCGACAGGGGCTTTGAGCAGTACTTC
D: TRBD1; J: TRBJ1-2; size: NA; V: TRBV29-1; CDR3: CSVDGQGYGYTF; DNA: TGCAGCGTTGACGGACAGGGGTATGGCTACACCTTC
D: TRBD1; J: TRBJ1-2; size: NA; V: TRBV5-1; CDR3: CASSLGQGGSINGYTF; DNA: TGCGCCAGCAGCCTGGGACAGGGGGGAAGTATCAATGGCTACACCTTC
D: TRBD1; J: TRBJ1-1; size: NA; V: TRBV28; CDR3: CASNLHRGRVENTEAFF; DNA: TGTGCCAGCAACCTTCACAGGGGGAGGGTGGAAAACACTGAAGCTTTCTTT
D: TRBD2; J: TRBJ2-1; size: NA; V: TRBV11-3; CDR3: CASSPQTSGVNEQFF; DNA: TGTGCCAGCAGCCCGCAGACTAGCGGGGTCAATGAGCAGTTCTTC
D: TRBD1; J: TRBJ2-5; size: NA; V: TRBV27; CDR3: CASSYRGRETQYF; DNA: TGTGCCAGCAGTTACAGGGGTAGGGAGACCCAGTACTTC
D: TRBD1; J: TRBJ1-2; size: NA; V: TRBV28; CDR3: CASSLGTGSYGYTF; DNA: TGTGCCAGCAGTTTGGGGACAGGGAGTTATGGCTACACCTTC
D: TRBD1; J: TRBJ1-2; size: NA; V: TRBV28; CDR3: CASRSGTGASNYGYTF; DNA: TGTGCCAGCAGATCCGGGACAGGAGCCTCTAACTATGGCTACACCTTC
D: TRBD2; J: TRBJ2-7; size: NA; V: TRBV11-2; CDR3: CASSASGAALPYEQYF; DNA: TGTGCCAGCAGCGCAAGCGGGGCCGCCCTCCCCTACGAGCAGTACTTC
D: NA; J: TRBJ1-1; size: NA; V: TRBV25-1; CDR3: CASSDVRRTEAFF; DNA: TGTGCCAGCAGTGACGTCAGGCGCACTGAAGCTTTCTTT
D: TRBD1; J: TRBJ2-3; size: NA; V: TRBV27; CDR3: CASRVQTGADTQYF; DNA: TGTGCCAGCAGGGTTCAGACAGGGGCAGATACGCAGTATTTT
D: NA; J: TRBJ2-1; size: NA; V: TRBV28; CDR3: CASIGDFGEQFF; DNA: TGTGCCAGCATAGGAGACTTCGGTGAGCAGTTCTTC
D: NA; J: TRBJ1-5; size: NA; V: TRBV4-1; CDR3: CASSPKPVGDQPQHF; DNA: TGCGCCAGCAGCCCTAAACCAGTGGGAGATCAGCCCCAGCATTTT
D: TRBD2; J: TRBJ2-1; size: NA; V: TRBV27; CDR3: CASSLNSGSEQFF; DNA: TGTGCCAGCAGTTTAAATAGCGGGAGTGAGCAGTTCTTC
D: NA; J: TRBJ2-3; size: NA; V: TRBV27; CDR3: CASSLYPSMRSDF; DNA: TGTGCCAGCAGTTTATACCCCAGCATGCGGAGTGATTTT
D: NA; J: TRBJ1-5; size: NA; V: TRBV27; CDR3: CASHTGPGQPQHF; DNA: TGTGCCAGTCATACAGGACCGGGTCAGCCCCAGCATTTT
D: TRBD1; J: TRBJ2-3; size: NA; V: TRBV5-1; CDR3: CASSPGQGMGADTQYF; DNA: TGCGCCAGCAGCCCCGGACAGGGAATGGGGGCAGATACGCAGTATTTT
D: NA; J: TRBJ2-1; size: NA; V: TRBV5-1; CDR3: CASSLVGDTYNEQFF; DNA: TGCGCCAGCAGCTTGGTGGGCGACACGTACAATGAGCAGTTCTTC
D: TRBD1; J: TRBJ2-2; size: NA; V: TRBV30; CDR3: CAWSAGTGAGELFF; DNA: TGTGCCTGGAGTGCCGGGACAGGGGCCGGGGAGCTGTTTTTT
D: NA; J: TRBJ2-7; size: NA; V: TRBV19; CDR3: CASSIFPGISYEQYF; DNA: TGTGCCAGTAGTATATTTCCAGGGATCTCCTACGAGCAGTACTTC
D: TRBD2; J: TRBJ2-1; size: NA; V: TRBV6-4; CDR3: CASSRLAGGSEQFF; DNA: TGTGCCAGCAGCCGACTAGCGGGAGGATCTGAGCAGTTCTTC
D: NA; J: TRBJ2-1; size: NA; V: TRBV6-1; CDR3: CASSEATGMSSYNEQFF; DNA: TGTGCCAGCAGTGAAGCGACCGGGATGAGCTCCTACAATGAGCAGTTCTTC
D: NA; J: TRBJ1-2; size: NA; V: TRBV10-3; CDR3: CAISWDTLNYGYTF; DNA: TGTGCCATCAGTTGGGACACCTTAAACTATGGCTACACCTTC
D: TRBD1; J: TRBJ2-1; size: NA; V: TRBV27; CDR3: CASSSQGSSYNEQFF; DNA: TGTGCCAGCAGTTCACAGGGGAGCTCCTACAATGAGCAGTTCTTC
D: NA; J: TRBJ1-4; size: NA; V: TRBV9; CDR3: CASSPSRGNEKLFF; DNA: TGTGCCAGCAGCCCCTCCAGGGGTAATGAAAAACTGTTTTTT
D: NA; J: TRBJ1-3; size: NA; V: TRBV7-2; CDR3: CASSLILGGGNTIYF; DNA: TGTGCCAGCAGCCTTATCCTGGGAGGAGGAAACACCATATATTTT
D: NA; J: TRBJ1-4; size: NA; V: TRBV5-1; CDR3: CASSRTATNEKLFF; DNA: TGCGCCAGCAGCCGGACAGCAACTAATGAAAAACTGTTTTTT
D: NA; J: TRBJ1-2; size: NA; V: TRBV4-1; CDR3: CASSPGGRALDYGYTF; DNA: TGCGCCAGCAGCCCGGGGGGAAGGGCGCTCGACTATGGCTACACCTTC
D: NA; J: TRBJ1-2; size: NA; V: TRBV6-5; CDR3: CASSSFPGQRNYGYTF; DNA: TGTGCCAGCAGTTCCTTCCCGGGACAAAGAAACTATGGCTACACCTTC
D: NA; J: TRBJ1-6; size: NA; V: TRBV19; CDR3: CATSPPGSGSPLHF; DNA: TGTGCCACTTCCCCCCCGGGTTCGGGTTCACCCCTCCACTTT
D: TRBD2; J: TRBJ2-7; size: NA; V: TRBV10-3; CDR3: CAISASPGLAGASYEQYF; DNA: TGTGCCATCAGTGCGTCGCCGGGACTAGCGGGGGCATCCTACGAGCAGTACTTC
D: NA; J: TRBJ1-1; size: NA; V: TRBV28; CDR3: CASSSTEAGFTNTEAFF; DNA: TGTGCCAGCAGCTCAACCGAAGCGGGCTTTACGAACACTGAAGCTTTCTTT
D: TRBD1; J: TRBJ2-5; size: NA; V: TRBV7-9; CDR3: CASTTRGPSETQYF; DNA: TGTGCCAGCACCACGAGGGGGCCCAGTGAGACCCAGTACTTC
D: TRBD2; J: TRBJ2-1; size: NA; V: TRBV9; CDR3: CASSVGGIAGGSPEQFF; DNA: TGTGCCAGCAGCGTCGGGGGGATAGCGGGGGGGAGTCCTGAGCAGTTCTTC
D: NA; J: TRBJ1-1; size: NA; V: TRBV9; CDR3: CASSPHSGADTEAFF; DNA: TGTGCCAGCAGCCCCCACAGCGGGGCGGACACTGAAGCTTTCTTT
D: NA; J: TRBJ1-2; size: NA; V: TRBV28; CDR3: CASRFPNYGYTF; DNA: TGTGCCAGCCGGTTCCCTAACTATGGCTACACCTTC
D: NA; J: TRBJ2-3; size: NA; V: TRBV7-8; CDR3: CASRDITDTQYF; DNA: TGTGCCAGCAGGGACATTACAGATACGCAGTATTTT
D: NA; J: TRBJ2-3; size: NA; V: TRBV7-3; CDR3: CASSLNLFTDTQYF; DNA: TGTGCCAGCAGCTTAAATCTGTTCACAGATACGCAGTATTTT
D: NA; J: TRBJ1-1; size: once; V: TRBV19; CDR3: CASSIGEGLAEAFF; DNA: TGTGCCAGTAGTATAGGGGAGGGCCTGGCTGAAGCTTTCTTT
D: TRBD1; J: TRBJ1-3; size: NA; V: TRBV5-1; CDR3: CASSLDETGASGNTIYF; DNA: TGCGCCAGCAGCTTGGATGAGACAGGGGCGTCTGGAAACACCATATATTTT
D: TRBD1; J: TRBJ2-7; size: NA; V: TRBV2; CDR3: CASSERGQGPYEQYF; DNA: TGTGCCAGCAGTGAACGGGGACAGGGACCCTACGAGCAGTACTTC
D: TRBD1; J: TRBJ1-2; size: once; V: TRBV28; CDR3: CASSFPFQGASGYTF; DNA: TGTGCCAGCAGTTTTCCGTTCCAGGGGGCCTCTGGCTACACCTTC
D: TRBD2; J: TRBJ2-7; size: NA; V: TRBV7-9; CDR3: CASSLGGLGYEQYF; DNA: TGTGCCAGCAGCTTAGGGGGACTAGGCTACGAGCAGTACTTC
D: NA; J: TRBJ1-5; size: NA; V: TRBV19; CDR3: CASTPRGGALNQPQHF; DNA: TGTGCCAGTACCCCGCGGGGGGGAGCTTTGAATCAGCCCCAGCATTTT
D: TRBD1; J: TRBJ1-4; size: NA; V: TRBV5-1; CDR3: CASSLGQGGEKLFF; DNA: TGCGCCAGCAGTCTAGGACAGGGCGGTGAAAAACTGTTTTTT
D: NA; J: TRBJ2-5; size: NA; V: TRBV5-1; CDR3: CASRFRQAQETQYF; DNA: TGCGCCAGCAGGTTTCGGCAGGCTCAAGAGACCCAGTACTTC